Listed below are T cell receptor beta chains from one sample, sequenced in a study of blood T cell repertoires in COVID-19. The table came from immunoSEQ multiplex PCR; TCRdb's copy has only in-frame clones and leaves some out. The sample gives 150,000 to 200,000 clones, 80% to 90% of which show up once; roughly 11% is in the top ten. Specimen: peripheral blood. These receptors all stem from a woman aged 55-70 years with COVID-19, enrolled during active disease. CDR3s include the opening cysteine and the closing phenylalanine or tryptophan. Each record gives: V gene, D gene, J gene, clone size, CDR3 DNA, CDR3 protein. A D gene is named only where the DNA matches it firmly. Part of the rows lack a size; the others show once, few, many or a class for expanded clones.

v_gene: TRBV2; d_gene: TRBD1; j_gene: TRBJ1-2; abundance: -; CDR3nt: TGTGCCAGCAGCAGGGACAGATTGGCTCCCTATGGCTACACCTTC; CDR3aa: CASSRDRLAPYGYTF
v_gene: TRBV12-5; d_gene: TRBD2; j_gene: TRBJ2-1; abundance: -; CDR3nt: TGTGCTAGTGGTTTGGCCGGACGAGCGGGAGGCTCCTACAATGAGCAGTTCTTC; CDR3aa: CASGLAGRAGGSYNEQFF
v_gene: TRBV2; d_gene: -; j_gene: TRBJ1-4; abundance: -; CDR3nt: TGTGCCAGCAGTGAAAGGAGGAGTGACGGTGAAAAACTGTTTTTT; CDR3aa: CASSERRSDGEKLFF
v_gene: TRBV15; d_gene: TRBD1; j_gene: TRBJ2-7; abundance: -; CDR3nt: TGTGCCACCAGCAGGGACAGGGGGCTCGAGCAGTACTTC; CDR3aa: CATSRDRGLEQYF
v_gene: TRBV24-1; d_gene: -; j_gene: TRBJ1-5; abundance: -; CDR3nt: TGTGCCACCAGTGTCCCCCCATCGTTCGGGGATCAGCCCCAGCATTTT; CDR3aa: CATSVPPSFGDQPQHF
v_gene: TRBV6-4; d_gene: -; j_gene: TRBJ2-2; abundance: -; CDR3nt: TGTGCCAGCAGTGCCGGGACTCCGACCGGGGAGCTGTTTTTT; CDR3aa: CASSAGTPTGELFF
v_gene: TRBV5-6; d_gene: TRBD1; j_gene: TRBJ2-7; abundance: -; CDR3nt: TGTGCCAGCAGCCATGGGACAGTCTCCTACGAGCAGTACTTC; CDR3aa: CASSHGTVSYEQYF
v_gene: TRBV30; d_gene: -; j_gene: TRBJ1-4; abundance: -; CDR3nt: TGTGCCTGGAGTCGAGTCCTTAATGAAAAACTGTTTTTT; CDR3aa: CAWSRVLNEKLFF
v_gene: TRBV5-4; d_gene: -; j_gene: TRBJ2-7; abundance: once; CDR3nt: TGTGCCAGCAGCCATGGAGGATTAGCCGGATCCGAGCAGTACTTC; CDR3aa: CASSHGGLAGSEQYF
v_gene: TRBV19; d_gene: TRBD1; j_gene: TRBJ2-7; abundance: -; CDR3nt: TGTGCCAGTAGTAGGTCCGGGACAGGGACCTACGAGCAGTACTTC; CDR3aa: CASSRSGTGTYEQYF
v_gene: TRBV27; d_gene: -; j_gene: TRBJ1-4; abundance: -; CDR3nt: TGTGCCAGCAGTTTATGGGGAAGGGGGGGAAGTGAAAAACTGTTTTTT; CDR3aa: CASSLWGRGGSEKLFF
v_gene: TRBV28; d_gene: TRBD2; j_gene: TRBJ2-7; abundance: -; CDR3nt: TGTGCCAGCAGGCGGGGACTAGCGGGAGCTTATGAGCAGTACTTC; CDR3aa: CASRRGLAGAYEQYF
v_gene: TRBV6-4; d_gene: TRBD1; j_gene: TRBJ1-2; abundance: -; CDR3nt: TGTGCCAGCAGGGACGAGAGAGGGGGCGCCTATGGCTACACCTTC; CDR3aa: CASRDERGGAYGYTF
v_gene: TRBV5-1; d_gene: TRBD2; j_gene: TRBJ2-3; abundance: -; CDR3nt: TGCGCCAGCAGCCCTGGGACTAGCGGGAGCTATGCAGATACGCAGTATTTT; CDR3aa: CASSPGTSGSYADTQYF
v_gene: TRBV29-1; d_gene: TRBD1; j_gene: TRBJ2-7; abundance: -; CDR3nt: TGCAGCGTTGAAGGACAGGGGATGGGCGAGCAGTACTTC; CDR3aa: CSVEGQGMGEQYF
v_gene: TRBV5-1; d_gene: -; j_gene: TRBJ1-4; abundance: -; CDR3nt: TGCGCCAGCAGCCCCGGGACTCAGAGGACTAATGAAAAACTGTTTTTT; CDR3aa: CASSPGTQRTNEKLFF
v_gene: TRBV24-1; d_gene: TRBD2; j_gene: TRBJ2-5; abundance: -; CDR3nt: TGTGCCACCAGTGATTCCGGGCTAGCGGGAGAGACCCAGTACTTC; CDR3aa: CATSDSGLAGETQYF
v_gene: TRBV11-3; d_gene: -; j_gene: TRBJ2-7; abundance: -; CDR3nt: TGTGCCAGCAGCTTGACTATTCTCGACGAGCAGTACTTC; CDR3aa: CASSLTILDEQYF
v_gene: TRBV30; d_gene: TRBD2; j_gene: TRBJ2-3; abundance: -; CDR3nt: TGTGCCTGGAGTGTACTGCTAGCGGGAGGCACAGATACGCAGTATTTT; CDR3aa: CAWSVLLAGGTDTQYF
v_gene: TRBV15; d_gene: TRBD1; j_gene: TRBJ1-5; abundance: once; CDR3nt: TGTGCCACCAGCTCCCGACAGGGGGCTAGTCAGCCCCAGCATTTT; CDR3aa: CATSSRQGASQPQHF
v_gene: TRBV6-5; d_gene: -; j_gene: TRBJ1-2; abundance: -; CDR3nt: TGTGCCGCCCGGACAGTTCTGAGCACCGATGGCTACACCTTC; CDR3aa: CAARTVLSTDGYTF
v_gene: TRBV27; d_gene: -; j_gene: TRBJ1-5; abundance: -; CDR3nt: TGTGCCAGCAGTTTATACGGAGTCAGCAATAGCAATCAGCCCCAGCATTTT; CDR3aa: CASSLYGVSNSNQPQHF